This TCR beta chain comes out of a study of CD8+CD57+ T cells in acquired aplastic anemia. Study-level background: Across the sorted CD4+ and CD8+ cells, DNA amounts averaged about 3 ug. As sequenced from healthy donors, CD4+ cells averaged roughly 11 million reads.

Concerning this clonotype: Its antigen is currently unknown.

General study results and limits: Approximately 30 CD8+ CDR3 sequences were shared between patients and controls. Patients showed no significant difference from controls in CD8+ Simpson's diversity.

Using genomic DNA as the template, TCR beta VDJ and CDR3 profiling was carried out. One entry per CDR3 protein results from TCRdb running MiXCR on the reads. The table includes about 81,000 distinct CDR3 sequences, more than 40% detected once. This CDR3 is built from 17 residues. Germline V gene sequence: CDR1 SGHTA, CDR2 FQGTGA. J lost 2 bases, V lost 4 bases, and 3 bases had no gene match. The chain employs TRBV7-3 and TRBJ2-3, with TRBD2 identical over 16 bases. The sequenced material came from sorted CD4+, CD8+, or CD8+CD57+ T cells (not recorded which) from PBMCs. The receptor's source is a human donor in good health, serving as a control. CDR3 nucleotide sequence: TGTGCCAGCAGCTCGGGACTAGCGGGGGGGTACACAGATACGCAGTATTTT. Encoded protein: CASSSGLAGGYTDTQYF.